The source of this TCR beta chain is a study of OX40 agonist ivuxolimab in advanced cancers. With V trimmed by 4 bases and J by 4 bases, 6 bases remained unmatched. CDR3 length: 15 amino acids. Germline CDR1 and CDR2: MDHEN and SYDVKM. Generated by immunoSEQ multiplex PCR, the TCRdb table keeps only in-frame clones and is missing some. The table shows some 77,000 clones, with more than 80% occurring only once. This clone was observed a single time. The clonotype comes from an adult with an advanced solid tumor such as melanoma, head and neck, liver or kidney cancer. The rearrangement uses TRBV28 and TRBJ2-2, with TRBD2 identical over 7 bases. Sequencing was performed on CD4+ or CD8+ T cells sorted from blood, taken in a trial of the OX40 agonist ivuxolimab. The CDR3 coding sequence is TGTGCCAGCAGTTCCGCGGGAGTTGGCACCGGGGAGCTGTTTTTT. Translated: CASSSAGVGTGELFF.